A single sample is the source of the 19 T cell receptor beta chains below, sequenced in a study of blood T cell repertoires in COVID-19. Assay used: immunoSEQ multiplex PCR; TCRdb lists only in-frame clones, some missing. The sample has around 230,000 clones; just under 85% are singletons. Sequencing input: PBMCs or T cells enriched from blood (not recorded which). Every receptor here comes from a man in his forties who had recovered from COVID-19.

The V and J genes are TRBV9 and TRBJ2-7, with 9 bases fitting TRBD1. The germline V gene encodes CDR1 SGDLS and CDR2 YYNGEE. The CDR3 contains 15 residues. After removal of 0 bases from V and 5 bases from J, the junction contained 6 bases not matched to a gene. Written as DNA, the CDR3 is TGTGCCAGCAGCGTAGTGGGGGACAGGGAACACGAGCAGTACTTC. This encodes CASSVVGDREHEQYF.

This clone was seen once. The chain recombines TRBV7-8 with TRBJ2-2, with a weak D call TRBD1 (5 bases). The V end was cut by 4 bases, the J end by 6 bases, with 18 bases between. The V gene's germline CDR1 is SGHVS and CDR2 FQNEAQ. CDR3 length: 16 amino acids. The CDR3 coding sequence is TGTGCCAGCAGCTCGTGGACACTCGGTTCGCCCGGGGAGCTGTTTTTT. Its protein is CASSSWTLGSPGELFF.

The chain employs TRBV18 and TRBJ2-5; D is ambiguous. CDR1 and CDR2 (germline): KGHSH, LQKENI. There are 12 residues in the CDR3. The V end lost 6 bases, the J end lost 5 bases, and 10 bases lay between the germline ends. This CDR3 reads CASSLVGETQYF. The CDR3 DNA follows: TGTGCCAGCTCTCTTGTCGGGGAGACCCAGTACTTC. Drawing the rest from reference TRBV18 and TRBJ2-5, the complete variable domain is NAGVMQNPRHLVRRRGQEARLRCSPMKGHSHVYWYRQLPEEGLKFMVYLQKENIIDESGMPKERFSAEFPKEGPSILRIQQVVRGDSAAYFCASSLVGETQYFGPGTRLLVL.

V is TRBV28 and J is TRBJ2-1; D gene unclear. The CDR3 covers 14 residues. Trimming took 7 bases from V and 7 from J, leaving 17 bases between them. The germline V gene has CDR1 MDHEN and CDR2 SYDVKM. The CDR3 reads CASTPSDWRNEQFF. CDR3 DNA: TGTGCCAGCACCCCATCAGATTGGCGGAATGAGCAGTTCTTC.

The chain carries TRBV15 and TRBJ1-2; D unclear. V lost 5 bases and J 8 bases, leaving 12 bases between the germline ends. This CDR3 is built from 12 residues. The V gene's germline CDR1 is LNHNV and CDR2 YYDKDF (reference sequence). The CDR3 bases are TGTGCCACCAGCTCCCGAGGAGGGGGCTACACCTTC. Protein: CATSSRGGGYTF. Drawing the rest from reference TRBV15 and TRBJ1-2, the complete variable domain is DAMVIQNPRYQVTQFGKPVTLSCSQTLNHNVMYWYQQKSSQAPKLLFHYYDKDFNNEADTPDNFQSRRPNTSFCFLDIRSPGLGDTAMYLCATSSRGGGYTFGSGTRLTVV.

This clone was seen a single time. The J gene is TRBJ2-7, the V gene TRBV21-1; the tabulated D call, TRBD2, remains unverified against the DNA. TRBV21-1 has pseudogene status. The CDR3 length is 15 residues. The CDR3 bases are TGTGCCAGCAGCAAGTGCTCGGACTTCTCCTACGAGCAGTACTTC. This encodes CASSKCSDFSYEQYF.

In the case of this clone: Other DNA sequences of this sample code for an identical CDR3. The V and J genes are TRBV2 and TRBJ1-5; D not certain. This CDR3 spans 13 amino acids. Germline-derived CDR1 and CDR2 are SNHLY and FYNNEI. V lost 4 bases, J lost 2 bases, and 6 bases lay in between. Written as DNA, the CDR3 is TGTGCCAGCAGTGGGCGGGGCAATCAGCCCCAGCATTTT. Amino acid sequence: CASSGRGNQPQHF.

This clone occurred once. This sequence joins TRBV7-3 and TRBJ2-7; 8 bases are shared with TRBD1. The CDR3 loop spans 16 amino acids. Per the germline V gene, CDR1 is SGHTA and CDR2 is FQGTGA. V lost 1 base to trimming and J lost 0 bases; unmatched junction nucleotides: 5. CDR3 coding DNA: TGTGCCAGCAGCTTAATGGGGCAGGGGGCCTCCTACGAGCAGTACTTC. It is translated as CASSLMGQGASYEQYF.

V usage is TRBV19 and J usage is TRBJ2-4, with TRBD2 identical over 12 bases. The CDR3 has 16 amino acids. Germline V lookup: CDR1 LNHDA, CDR2 SQIVND (reference sequence). V gave up 5 bases and J gave up 7 bases; unmatched junction bases: 9. CDR3 protein: CASSPTTSGGWNIQYF. The CDR3 DNA sequence: TGTGCCAGTAGTCCCACGACTAGCGGGGGATGGAACATTCAGTACTTC.

This CDR3 reads CASSEAGIRQPQHF. The CDR3 DNA is TGTGCCAGCAGCGAGGCAGGGATCCGACAGCCCCAGCATTTT. This chain links TRBV5-5 with TRBJ1-5; the D gene is possibly TRBD1 (5 bases). The length of the CDR3 is 14 residues. The V end lost 4 bases, the J end lost 7 bases, and 15 bases lay between the germline ends. The germline V gene has CDR1 SGHKS and CDR2 YYEKEE (reference sequence).

The chain couples TRBV29-1 to TRBJ2-3; 8 positions agree with TRBD2. The germline gives CDR1 SQVTM, CDR2 ANQGSEA. The ends lost 7 bases at V and 4 bases at J; junction bases unmatched: 7. The CDR3 runs 13 residues. The CDR3 sequence: CSGKGTRSDTQYF. The CDR3 DNA sequence: TGCAGCGGGAAGGGGACTAGGTCAGATACGCAGTATTTT.

Only a few counts were recorded for this clone. The chain combines TRBV7-2 with TRBJ1-1; no clear D gene. Germline CDR1 reads SGHTA; CDR2 reads FQGNSA. Trimming removed 1 base at V and 0 bases at J, with 12 bases between. CDR3 size: 16 residues. The CDR3 protein is CASSLGGVPMNTEAFF. The CDR3 coding sequence is TGTGCCAGCAGCTTAGGGGGAGTCCCTATGAACACTGAAGCTTTCTTT.

The chain links TRBV10-3 to TRBJ2-3; a possible D gene is TRBD1 (6 bases). The CDR3 runs 12 residues. V lost 10 bases and J 6 bases, leaving 14 bases between the germline ends. Germline loops: CDR1 ENHRY, CDR2 SYGVKD. Here the CDR3 reads CASRDNVDTQYF. The CDR3 DNA sequence: TGTGCCAGCCGGGACAATGTGGATACGCAGTATTTT.

This clone has ten or more counts. The rearrangement uses TRBV27 and TRBJ2-7; D unclear. The CDR3 has 12 residues. CDR1 is MNHEY and CDR2 is SMNVEV in the germline V gene (reference sequence). The V and J ends lost 0 bases and 3 bases respectively, with 3 bases between them. The chain's CDR3 is CASSLSGYEQYF. The CDR3 nucleotides are TGTGCCAGCAGTTTATCCGGCTACGAGCAGTACTTC.

The J gene is TRBJ2-1, the V gene TRBV5-4; D is unclear. Looked up from germline, CDR1 is SGHNT and CDR2 is YYREEE (reference sequence). Deletions cut 0 bases from V and 9 bases from J, with 10 bases between. The CDR3 is 13 amino acids. CDR3 coding DNA: TGTGCCAGCAGCTTGGATTCCGGTCCTGAGCAGTTCTTC. Its protein product is CASSLDSGPEQFF.

The gene calls are TRBV28 and TRBJ2-1; 8 bases are a match to TRBD2. Per germline, CDR1 MDHEN and CDR2 SYDVKM. This CDR3 spans 17 amino acids. V was clipped by 5 bases and J by 8 bases; unmatched bases: 17. The CDR3 DNA is TGTGCCAGCAGTCCCGTCTTTGGGACTAGAAAGGGCGATGAGCAGTTCTTC. Translated, it gives CASSPVFGTRKGDEQFF.

The chain recombines TRBV12-3 or TRBV12-4 with TRBJ2-7; D possibly corresponds to TRBD1 (6 bases). Trimming left V 5 bases short and J 5 bases short, with 13 bases between. There are 13 residues in the CDR3. CDR3 nucleotide sequence: TGTGCCAGCAGTACCTCAGGGGTCCACGAGCAGTACTTC. Its translation is CASSTSGVHEQYF.

This clone was observed a few times. The gene calls are TRBV4-2 and TRBJ1-1; TRBD1 matches 7 bases. The V gene end was trimmed by 0 bases and the J gene end by 1 base; junction bases not matched to a gene: 11. The germline gives CDR1 LGHNA, CDR2 YNFKEQ. The CDR3 consists of 18 residues. As DNA, the CDR3 is TGTGCCAGCAGCCAAGAGAATCGGCAGGGGGGCGCGAACACTGAAGCTTTCTTT. Residues: CASSQENRQGGANTEAFF.

The chain couples TRBV27 to TRBJ1-5; TRBD1 might be the D (5 bases). Trimming left V 6 bases short and J 5 bases short, with 11 bases between. Germline-derived CDR1 and CDR2 are MNHEY and SMNVEV (reference sequence). The CDR3 consists of 13 residues. CDR3 region: CASSWEGHQPQHF. The CDR3 DNA reads TGTGCCAGCAGCTGGGAGGGGCATCAGCCCCAGCATTTT.